A selection of T cell receptor beta chains follows, all from one sample in a study of technical replicates of blood from a few donors. Clones were sequenced by immunoSEQ multiplex PCR, and TCRdb holds only the in-frame ones, with some missing. This sample has more than 65,000 clones, with around 94% found just once. The source material was T cells isolated from PBMCs. These receptors were taken from a human donor in good health. Both conserved end residues are part of each CDR3. The order of the fields is D gene, J gene, clone size, V gene, CDR3 DNA, CDR3 protein. A D gene is named only where the DNA matches it firmly. A clone size is listed for some rows: how often the clone was seen (once, few, many), or a class if it is expanded.

TRBD2	TRBJ2-7	.	TRBV7-2	TGTGCCACCTCTTTAACTAGCGGGAGGGGGAACGAGCAGTACTTC	CATSLTSGRGNEQYF
.	TRBJ2-3	.	TRBV6-1	TGTGCCAGTTCTCGAGAAGACACAGATACGCAGTATTTT	CASSREDTDTQYF
TRBD1	TRBJ2-2	once	TRBV5-1	TGCGCCAGCAGCTTGCAGGACAGGGCCGGGGAGCTGTTTTTT	CASSLQDRAGELFF
.	TRBJ2-5	.	TRBV29-1	TGCAGCTCGGGCAGGGCCGGAGAGACCCAGTACTTC	CSSGRAGETQYF
.	TRBJ1-1	.	TRBV6-1	TGTGCCAGCAGTGACGGGGGCACTGAAGCTTTCTTT	CASSDGGTEAFF
.	TRBJ2-7	.	TRBV28	TGTGCCAGCAGTTTGGGGGGCGAGCAGTACTTC	CASSLGGEQYF
TRBD1	TRBJ1-2	.	TRBV5-1	TGCGCCAGCAGACCCAAACCGACAGGGAACTATGGCTACACCTTC	CASRPKPTGNYGYTF
TRBD2	TRBJ2-7	.	TRBV7-6	TGTGCCAGCAGCCCTCGGGGAGCGGGGCCGGTTCTTGACGAGCAGTACTTC	CASSPRGAGPVLDEQYF
.	TRBJ1-2	.	TRBV19	TGTGCCAGTAGTATATCACGTCCGGGGAGTCCCTATGGCTACACCTTC	CASSISRPGSPYGYTF
.	TRBJ2-3	.	TRBV19	TGTGCCAGTAGTACCACCGGGGGACCGACTCTCTCCTCCGATACGCAGTATTTT	CASSTTGGPTLSSDTQYF
.	TRBJ1-1	few	TRBV2	TGTGCCAGCAGTGAGGTAACAGGGTTGAACACTGAAGCTTTCTTT	CASSEVTGLNTEAFF
TRBD1	TRBJ2-5	.	TRBV19	TGTGCCAGTAGTAGCTCGGGGACAGGGCGGGAGACCCAGTACTTC	CASSSSGTGRETQYF